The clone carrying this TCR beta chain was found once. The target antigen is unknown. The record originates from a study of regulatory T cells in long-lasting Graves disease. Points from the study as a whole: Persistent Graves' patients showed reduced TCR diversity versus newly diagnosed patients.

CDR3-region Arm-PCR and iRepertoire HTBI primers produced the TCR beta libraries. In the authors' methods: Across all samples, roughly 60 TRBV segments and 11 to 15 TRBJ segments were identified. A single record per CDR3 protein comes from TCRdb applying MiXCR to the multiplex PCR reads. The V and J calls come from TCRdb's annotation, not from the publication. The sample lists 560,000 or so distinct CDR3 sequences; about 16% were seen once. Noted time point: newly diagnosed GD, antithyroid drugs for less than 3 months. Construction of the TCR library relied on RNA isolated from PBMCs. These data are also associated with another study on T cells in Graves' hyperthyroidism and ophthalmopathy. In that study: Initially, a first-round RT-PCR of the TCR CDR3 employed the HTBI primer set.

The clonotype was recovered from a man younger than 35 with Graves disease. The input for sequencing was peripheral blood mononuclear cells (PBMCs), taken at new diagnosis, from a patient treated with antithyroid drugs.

The chain's CDR3 is CASSPSQGEGYF. The CDR3 coding sequence is TGTGCCAGCTCACCATCACAGGGAGAGGGGTATTTT. This rearrangement joins TRBV18 to TRBJ2-3; possible D gene TRBD1, 6 bases. This CDR3 spans 12 amino acids. CDR1 is KGHSH, CDR2 LQKENI, per germline. V dropped 2 bases and J dropped 14 bases, with 14 bases sitting between them.